The 27 T cell receptor beta chains given below trace back to one sample, sequenced in a study of T cell responses to AZD1222 COVID-19 vaccine. Some clones are missing from TCRdb's copy, which holds only in-frame ones; the method was immunoSEQ multiplex PCR. The sample lists about 150,000 clones, about nine tenths occurring once. This sample comprised peripheral blood, obtained 28 days after the second AZD1222 dose. Source of these receptors: an adult who received the AZD1222 COVID-19 vaccine.

This clone was seen just once. A junction end diverges from the germline sequence, so it may reflect a read error. The CDR3 nucleotides read TGTGCCGTGGGGACGGATGTGAATACTGAAGCTTTCTTT. It codes for CAVGTDVNTEAFF. This rearrangement joins TRBV27 to TRBJ1-1; D perhaps matches TRBD1 (5 bases). In germline, CDR1 is MNHEY, CDR2 SMNVEV (reference sequence). This CDR3 region has 13 residues.

V and J are TRBV28 and TRBJ2-7; 9 positions match TRBD1. V was pared by 7 bases and J by 0 bases, with 10 bases of the junction left unmatched. The germline V gene has CDR1 MDHEN and CDR2 SYDVKM. The CDR3 is 16 residues long. The DNA of the CDR3 is TGTGCCAGCACCACAAGCGGGACAGGGACCTCCTACGAGCAGTACTTC. Its translation: CASTTSGTGTSYEQYF.

The gene calls are TRBV28 and TRBJ2-2; D uncertain. Germline-derived CDR1 and CDR2 are MDHEN and SYDVKM. V was pared by 5 bases and J by 6 bases, with 16 bases between. The CDR3 is made up of 15 amino acids. The CDR3 loop is CASSPSGPEAGELFF. The CDR3 nucleotides are TGTGCCAGCAGTCCCTCGGGCCCGGAAGCCGGGGAGCTGTTTTTT.

The V call is TRBV28, the J call TRBJ1-1; the D gene is possibly TRBD1 (6 bases). The CDR3 runs 16 residues. V was cut by 3 bases and J by 0 bases, with 14 bases left in between. From germline, CDR1 is MDHEN and CDR2 SYDVKM. The CDR3 loop is CASSFVQGLMNTEAFF. CDR3 sequence (DNA): TGTGCCAGCAGTTTTGTACAGGGCCTTATGAACACTGAAGCTTTCTTT.

The V call is TRBV5-4, the J call TRBJ2-6; 7 bases are a match to TRBD1. Germline values: CDR1 SGHNT, CDR2 YYREEE (reference sequence). J gave up 0 bases and V 9 bases, and 9 bases lay outside the gene matches. This CDR3 is 16 amino acids long. The CDR3 loop reads CATVPGQFSGANVLTF. The CDR3 nucleotides are TGTGCCACCGTCCCGGGACAGTTCTCTGGGGCCAACGTCCTGACTTTC.

The gene calls are TRBV27 and TRBJ2-1; D is possibly TRBD2 (6 bases). This CDR3 is built from 16 residues. The V end was cut by 4 bases, the J end by 6 bases, with 19 bases between. Per germline, CDR1 MNHEY and CDR2 SMNVEV (reference sequence). The CDR3 loop is CASSSRGTAGGNEQFF. CDR3 bases: TGTGCCAGCAGTTCCCGCGGGACCGCGGGTGGCAATGAGCAGTTCTTC.

V is TRBV6-2 or TRBV6-3 and J is TRBJ2-4; D might be TRBD1 (5 bases). In germline, CDR1 is MNHEY, CDR2 SVGEGT. The CDR3 loop spans 13 amino acids. V lost 4 bases, J lost 8 bases, and 12 bases lay in between. The CDR3 spells CASSLGPHDIQYF. CDR3 DNA sequence: TGTGCCAGCAGTTTGGGGCCGCACGACATTCAGTACTTC.

This chain joins TRBV24-1 and TRBJ2-1, with 12 bases lining up with TRBD2. CDR3 length equals 17 residues. Unmatched junction bases numbered 9, after V lost 2 bases and J lost 8 bases. Per the germline V gene, CDR1 is KGHDR and CDR2 is SFDVKD. The CDR3 sequence: CATSDSRLAGDRDEQFF. CDR3 DNA sequence: TGTGCCACCAGTGATTCCCGACTAGCGGGAGATCGCGATGAGCAGTTCTTC.

The V gene is TRBV7-9, the J gene TRBJ1-5; the D gene is possibly TRBD1 (5 bases). Germline CDR1 and CDR2: SEHNR and FQNEAQ (reference sequence). The CDR3 spans 16 residues. Trimming took off 7 bases at V and 0 bases at J, with 16 bases between the two ends. The CDR3 here is CASTSWTSNSNQPQHF. The CDR3 bases are TGTGCCAGCACATCTTGGACAAGTAATAGCAATCAGCCCCAGCATTTT.

The chain employs TRBV4-1 and TRBJ2-7; 7 positions agree with TRBD2. CDR3 length equals 13 residues. The germline V gene has CDR1 MGHRA and CDR2 YSYEKL. Trimming at V came to 4 bases and at J to 5 bases, leaving 5 bases not matched to a gene. The CDR3, as DNA: TGCGCCAGCAGCCCTGGACTAGAGGACGAGCAGTACTTC. Its protein is CASSPGLEDEQYF.

The chain recombines TRBV4-3 with TRBJ2-1; 8 bases match TRBD2. This CDR3 has 16 amino acids. Germline V gene sequence: CDR1 LGHNA, CDR2 YSLEER. Germline trimming cut 4 bases from V and 2 bases from J; bases unmatched to any gene: 7. CDR3 loop: CASSLISGTTYNEQFF. In nucleotides, the CDR3 is TGCGCCAGCAGCCTAATTAGCGGGACCACCTACAATGAGCAGTTCTTC.

This clone was seen a handful of times. J is TRBJ2-1 and V is TRBV7-3; 9 bases line up with TRBD2. CDR1 and CDR2 from the germline V gene are SGHTA and FQGTGA. V lost 5 bases to trimming and J lost 9 bases; unmatched junction nucleotides: 11. This CDR3 region has 15 residues. The CDR3 bases are TGTGCCAGCAGCCCTGGACTAGCGTTCGTATCTGAGCAGTTCTTC. This translates into CASSPGLAFVSEQFF.

The rearrangement joins TRBV10-3 to TRBJ1-1; no firm D call. The CDR3 has 13 residues. From germline, CDR1 is ENHRY and CDR2 SYGVKD. V lost 7 bases, J lost 0 bases, and 9 bases lay in between. The DNA of the CDR3 is TGTGCCATCACAGGCAGCATGAACACTGAAGCTTTCTTT. It translates to CAITGSMNTEAFF.

The chain couples TRBV6-2 or TRBV6-3 to TRBJ1-2; tentatively, D is TRBD1 (5 bases). The length of the CDR3 is 16 residues. The V gene lost 6 bases and the J gene lost 2 bases, with 19 bases spanning the gap. Germline V gene lookup returns CDR1 MNHEY and CDR2 SVGEGT. In nucleotides, the CDR3 is TGTGCCAGCAGCCCTATCCCGGGACGGGTAAACTATGGCTACACCTTC. This translates into CASSPIPGRVNYGYTF.

V and J are TRBV11-2 and TRBJ2-7; TRBD1 might be the D (6 bases). Germline CDR1 and CDR2: SGHAT and FQNNGV. Trimming took 6 bases from V and 1 from J, leaving 16 bases between them. This CDR3 comprises 15 residues. CDR3 nucleotides: TGTGCCAGCAGTGGAGGCGGCAGGGGTTCCTACGAGCAGTACTTC. This translates into CASSGGGRGSYEQYF.

The genes are TRBV19 and TRBJ2-5; either TRBD1 or TRBD2 may fit D (6 bases each). V lost 8 bases and J lost 2, with 12 bases in between. This CDR3 comprises 13 residues. Germline values: CDR1 LNHDA, CDR2 SQIVND (reference sequence). This chain's CDR3 is CASRGGNQETQYF. As DNA, the CDR3 is TGTGCCAGTCGAGGGGGGAATCAAGAGACCCAGTACTTC.

The chain is built from TRBV4-3 and TRBJ1-3, with 11 bases identical to TRBD1. Looked up from germline, CDR1 is LGHNA and CDR2 is YSLEER. CDR3 length: 17 residues. Germline trimming cut 1 base from V and 7 bases from J; bases unmatched to any gene: 9. CDR3 coding DNA: TGCGCCAGCAGCCAAGGACCCTCAGGACAGGGGGCGAACACCATATATTTT. As protein: CASSQGPSGQGANTIYF.

This clone was counted many times. A read error may account for a junction end that differs from germline. This chain links TRBV10-3 with TRBJ2-5, with D unresolved. Per germline, CDR1 ENHRY and CDR2 SYGVKD. This CDR3 has 11 amino acids. In DNA form, the CDR3 reads TGTGCCACCATGACCCAAGCGACCCAGTACTTC. Amino acid sequence: CATMTQATQYF.

The rearrangement uses TRBV18 and TRBJ2-5; no reliable D call. The V gene lost 3 bases and the J gene lost 3 bases, with 14 bases spanning the gap. This CDR3 contains 15 residues. The germline gives CDR1 KGHSH, CDR2 LQKENI. CDR3: CASSPQGNRKETQYF. CDR3 coding DNA: TGTGCCAGCTCACCCCAAGGAAATCGCAAAGAGACCCAGTACTTC. Full variable domain (rest looked up from reference TRBV18 and TRBJ2-5): NAGVMQNPRHLVRRRGQEARLRCSPMKGHSHVYWYRQLPEEGLKFMVYLQKENIIDESGMPKERFSAEFPKEGPSILRIQQVVRGDSAAYFCASSPQGNRKETQYFGPGTRLLVL.

This clone was detected once. V is TRBV3-1 (or the pseudogene TRBV3-2) and J is TRBJ2-3; 8 bases are a match to TRBD2. Germline V CDR1 and CDR2: LGHDT, YNNKEL (reference sequence). Germline trimming cut 4 bases from V and 5 bases from J; bases unmatched to any gene: 11. This CDR3 is built from 16 residues. The CDR3 loop is CASSPGTRGRIDTQYF. The CDR3 DNA follows: TGTGCCAGCAGCCCCGGGACTAGGGGTCGTATAGATACGCAGTATTTT.

V and J are TRBV2 and TRBJ1-3; 9 nucleotides line up with TRBD1. The CDR3 is made up of 15 amino acids. Trimming at V came to 7 bases and at J to 4 bases, leaving 8 bases not matched to a gene. Germline loops: CDR1 SNHLY, CDR2 FYNNEI. CDR3 protein: CASKFTGGMGNTIYF. The CDR3 DNA is TGTGCCAGCAAATTCACAGGGGGCATGGGAAACACCATATATTTT.

The J gene is TRBJ2-5, the V gene TRBV24-1, with TRBD1 identical over 10 bases. The length of the CDR3 is 16 residues. V lost 3 bases and J lost 4; bases outside the gene matches: 7. Per the germline V gene, CDR1 is KGHDR and CDR2 is SFDVKD. The CDR3 coding sequence is TGTGCCACCAGTGATCGGACAGGGGGACACGGAGAGACCCAGTACTTC. Translation gives CATSDRTGGHGETQYF.

The chain couples TRBV19 to TRBJ2-2, with TRBD1 matching over 8 bases. From germline, CDR1 is LNHDA and CDR2 SQIVND (reference sequence). Trimming removed 4 bases from V and 5 bases from J; junction bases left unmatched: 9. The CDR3 extends over 16 amino acids. CDR3 DNA sequence: TGTGCCAGTAGTAGGGAGACAGGGGAGGCTACCGGGGAGCTGTTTTTT. This codes for CASSRETGEATGELFF.

In this sample, this clone turned up a few times. The J gene is TRBJ1-1, the V gene TRBV27; no clear D gene. This CDR3 comprises 15 residues. V lost 0 bases and J lost 0, with 8 bases in between. CDR1 is MNHEY and CDR2 is SMNVEV in the germline V gene (reference sequence). CDR3 DNA sequence: TGTGCCAGCAGTTTATCGGTCAGTATGAACACTGAAGCTTTCTTT. Protein: CASSLSVSMNTEAFF.

The chain combines TRBV19 with TRBJ1-2; TRBD1 matches 9 bases. The junction had 13 bases not matched to a gene; V was cut back by 3 bases and J by 5 bases. Germline lookup yields CDR1 LNHDA and CDR2 SQIVND (reference sequence). The CDR3 contains 17 residues. CDR3: CASSIGGDRGRKYGYTF. CDR3 in DNA: TGTGCCAGTAGTATTGGGGGTGACAGGGGGAGAAAGTATGGCTACACCTTC.

The rearrangement uses TRBV5-4 and TRBJ2-7, with 9 positions matching TRBD1. This CDR3 contains 14 residues. After removal of 4 bases from V and 1 base from J, the junction contained 3 bases not matched to a gene. Germline V gives CDR1 SGHNT, CDR2 YYREEE (reference sequence). The CDR3 coding sequence is TGTGCCAGCAGCAGGGACAGGGCATCCTACGAGCAGTACTTC. It specifies CASSRDRASYEQYF.

This clone showed up just once. This CDR3 is CASSLVDRPSNQPQHF. Written as DNA, the CDR3 is TGTGCCAGCAGTTTAGTGGACAGGCCTAGCAATCAGCCCCAGCATTTT. J is TRBJ1-5 and V is TRBV28, with 7 bases identical to TRBD1. V gave up 2 bases and J gave up 0 bases; unmatched junction bases: 4. Germline CDR1 reads MDHEN; CDR2 reads SYDVKM. This CDR3 region has 16 residues.